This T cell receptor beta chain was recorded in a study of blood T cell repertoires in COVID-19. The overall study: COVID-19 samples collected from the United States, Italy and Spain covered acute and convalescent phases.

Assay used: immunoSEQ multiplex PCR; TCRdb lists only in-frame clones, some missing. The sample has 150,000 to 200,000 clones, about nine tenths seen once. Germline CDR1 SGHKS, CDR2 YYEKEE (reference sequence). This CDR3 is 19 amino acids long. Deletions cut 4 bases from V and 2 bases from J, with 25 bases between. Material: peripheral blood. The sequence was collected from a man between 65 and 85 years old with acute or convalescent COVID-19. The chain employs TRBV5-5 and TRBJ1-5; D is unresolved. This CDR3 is CASSQVPGVTRAGNQPQHF. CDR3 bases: TGTGCCAGCAGCCAGGTTCCCGGGGTTACTAGGGCGGGCAATCAGCCCCAGCATTTT. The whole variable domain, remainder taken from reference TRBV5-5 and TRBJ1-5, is DAGVTQSPTHLIKTRGQQVTLRCSPISGHKSVSWYQQVLGQGPQFIFQYYEKEERGRGNFPDRFSARQFPNYSSELNVNALLLGDSALYLCASSQVPGVTRAGNQPQHFGDGTRLSIL.